Listed here are 20 T cell receptor beta chains from one sample, sequenced in a study of CD8+ T cells in alopecia areata. Extracted from the samples, RNA was reverse transcribed into cDNA to serve as the sequencing template. The protocol was immunoSEQ multiplex PCR, while the TCRdb copy is restricted to in-frame clones and leaves out a portion. Counted here are 110,000 to 150,000 clones, around 58% occurring once; the ten biggest clones make up approximately 6.5%. The sample in question was CD4+ T cells sorted from blood, obtained at week 0. The receptors here all came from a human donor with alopecia areata.

V usage is TRBV10-3 and J usage is TRBJ2-5; D is ambiguous. Germline V gives CDR1 ENHRY, CDR2 SYGVKD. The V gene lost 3 bases and the J gene lost 1 base, with 9 bases spanning the gap. This CDR3 comprises 14 residues. This chain's CDR3 is CAISEGLIQETQYF. CDR3 nucleotide sequence: TGTGCCATCAGTGAAGGGCTAATCCAAGAGACCCAGTACTTC.

The rearrangement joins TRBV29-1 to TRBJ1-1, with D hard to call. CDR1 is SQVTM and CDR2 is ANQGSEA in the germline V gene. V lost 1 base, J lost 0 bases, and 3 bases lay in between. CDR3 size: 12 residues. The CDR3: CSVEVLNTEAFF. CDR3 coding DNA: TGCAGCGTTGAAGTTCTGAACACTGAAGCTTTCTTT.

This chain joins TRBV10-3 and TRBJ1-1; a possible D gene is TRBD1 (5 bases). The CDR3 extends over 13 amino acids. Trimming pared 10 bases from V and 7 bases from J, leaving 19 bases between. Germline CDR1 and CDR2: ENHRY and SYGVKD. CDR3 in amino acids: CATLEWSGGEAFF. CDR3 in DNA: TGTGCCACCCTTGAGTGGTCCGGGGGTGAAGCTTTCTTT.

The J gene is TRBJ1-6, the V gene TRBV5-1; perhaps TRBD1 as D (6 bases). Trimming shortened V by 4 bases and J by 14 bases, and 16 bases separated the two germline ends. The CDR3 contains 13 residues. CDR1 SGHRS and CDR2 YFSETQ come from the germline V gene. The CDR3 reads CASSRGAEETLHF. As DNA, the CDR3 is TGCGCCAGCAGCAGGGGGGCAGAGGAAACCCTCCACTTT.

V and J are TRBV5-1 and TRBJ2-7; 10 bases map to TRBD1. CDR3 length: 15 residues. With V trimmed by 2 bases and J by 7 bases, 9 bases remained unmatched. Germline V gene sequence: CDR1 SGHRS, CDR2 YFSETQ. The DNA for the CDR3 is TGCGCCAGCAGCTTAACCCGGGACAGGGGCATGGAGCAGTACTTC. Its protein is CASSLTRDRGMEQYF.

This clone was counted many times. This sequence joins TRBV4-1 and TRBJ2-3, with 7 positions matching TRBD1. Germline CDR1 and CDR2: MGHRA and YSYEKL. This CDR3 contains 16 residues. Unmatched junction bases numbered 10, after V lost 3 bases and J lost 4 bases. DNA for the CDR3: TGCGCCAGCAGCCAGCTACAGGGGCGCGGACCAGATACGCAGTATTTT. It is translated as CASSQLQGRGPDTQYF.

This clone was seen more than once but under ten times. CDR3 nucleotides: TGTGCCTGCCAACATCGGGGGCCCTATGGCTACACCTTC. Its translation is CACQHRGPYGYTF. The chain has TRBV30 and TRBJ1-2; a possible D gene is TRBD1 (6 bases). The CDR3 covers 13 residues. Germline lookup yields CDR1 GTSNPN and CDR2 SVGIG (reference sequence). V lost 6 bases to trimming and J lost 4 bases, with 15 bases between them.

The chain links TRBV30 to TRBJ2-1; unclear D gene. CDR3 size: 10 residues. Trimming cost V 5 bases and J 10 bases, with 9 bases left between them. The germline gives CDR1 GTSNPN, CDR2 SVGIG (reference sequence). The CDR3 is CAWGPGEQFF. As DNA, the CDR3 is TGTGCCTGGGGGCCGGGCGAGCAGTTCTTC.

The rearrangement joins TRBV19 to TRBJ1-5; 10 positions agree with TRBD1. The CDR3 loop spans 16 amino acids. J gave up 8 bases and V 9 bases, and 16 bases lay outside the gene matches. Looked up from germline, CDR1 is LNHDA and CDR2 is SQIVND (reference sequence). The CDR3 spells CASEGTGDLPIEPQHF. The CDR3 DNA follows: TGTGCCAGCGAAGGGACAGGGGACTTACCAATCGAGCCCCAGCATTTT.

The CDR3 spells CASSRGLAGVGEQFF. CDR3 nucleotides: TGTGCCAGCAGCCGGGGGTTAGCGGGGGTAGGTGAGCAGTTCTTC. The chain carries TRBV11-2 and TRBJ2-1; 9 positions agree with TRBD2. The CDR3 is 15 residues long. Germline lookup yields CDR1 SGHAT and CDR2 FQNNGV. V was clipped by 5 bases and J by 9 bases; unmatched bases: 11. The variable domain in full, completed from reference TRBV11-2 and TRBJ2-1, reads EAGVAQSPRYKIIEKRQSVAFWCNPISGHATLYWYQQILGQGPKLLIQFQNNGVVDDSQLPKDRFSAERLKGVDSTLKIQPAKLEDSAVYLCASSRGLAGVGEQFFGPGTRLTVL.

A few counts support this clone. The V and J genes are TRBV30 and TRBJ1-1; D not resolved. Between the trimmed V and J ends, which lost 5 bases and 2 bases, there was a span of 12 bases. Germline CDR1 reads GTSNPN; CDR2 reads SVGIG (reference sequence). This CDR3 has 13 amino acids. The CDR3 protein is CAWAAHLNTEAFF. In nucleotides, the CDR3 is TGTGCCTGGGCGGCGCACCTTAACACTGAAGCTTTCTTT. Complete variable domain (other parts from reference TRBV30 and TRBJ1-1): SQTIHQWPATLVQPVGSPLSLECTVEGTSNPNLYWYRQAAGRGLQLLFYSVGIGQISSEVPQNLSASRPQDRQFILSSKKLLLSDSGFYLCAWAAHLNTEAFFGQGTRLTVV.

In this sample, this clone turned up a few times. The CDR3 loop reads CSVTGVSYEQYF. The CDR3 coding sequence is TGCAGCGTTACAGGGGTGAGCTACGAGCAGTACTTC. The chain has TRBV29-1 and TRBJ2-7; 7 nucleotides align to TRBD1. This CDR3 is 12 amino acids long. Germline V gives CDR1 SQVTM, CDR2 ANQGSEA. V gave up 5 bases and J gave up 3 bases; unmatched junction bases: 4.

The J gene is TRBJ2-1, the V gene TRBV7-2; TRBD2 agrees at 9 bases. The CDR3 has 13 amino acids. Germline V gene lookup returns CDR1 SGHTA and CDR2 FQGNSA. The ends lost 5 bases at V and 11 bases at J; junction bases unmatched: 7. The CDR3 spells CASSQGTSKKQFF. The CDR3 bases are TGTGCCAGCAGCCAAGGGACTAGCAAGAAGCAGTTCTTC.

The J gene is TRBJ2-1, the V gene TRBV7-2; perhaps TRBD1 as D (5 bases). Germline V gene lookup returns CDR1 SGHTA and CDR2 FQGNSA. This CDR3 contains 18 residues. Trimming shortened V by 0 bases and J by 3 bases, and 18 bases separated the two germline ends. This CDR3 reads CASSLAFLGQVGYNEQFF. The DNA for the CDR3 is TGTGCCAGCAGCTTAGCGTTCTTGGGGCAGGTAGGCTACAATGAGCAGTTCTTC.

Only a few counts were recorded for this clone. CDR3 nucleotides: TGTGCCAGCAGCGTGGGAGGGACGGTGAACACTGAAGCTTTCTTT. Residues: CASSVGGTVNTEAFF. The V gene is TRBV9, the J gene TRBJ1-1, with D perhaps matching TRBD1 (5 bases). This CDR3 contains 15 residues. The V end was cut by 2 bases, the J end by 0 bases, with 11 bases between. The germline CDR1 and CDR2 sequences are SGDLS and YYNGEE.

Remarks on this clone: The same CDR3 can be traced to other DNA sequences in this sample. The rearrangement uses TRBV18 and TRBJ2-5, with TRBD1 matching 7 bases. This CDR3 is 13 amino acids long. The V gene end was trimmed by 3 bases and the J gene end by 2 bases; junction bases not matched to a gene: 0. The germline V gene encodes CDR1 KGHSH and CDR2 LQKENI. The chain's CDR3 is CASSPGQQETQYF. In nucleotides, the CDR3 is TGTGCCAGCTCACCGGGACAGCAAGAGACCCAGTACTTC.

The chain joins TRBV7-2 to TRBJ2-7; D is ambiguous. V gave up 0 bases and J gave up 2 bases, with 8 bases separating them. The CDR3 runs 14 residues. Germline assignment: CDR1 SGHTA and CDR2 FQGNSA. The CDR3 nucleotides are TGTGCCAGCAGCTTAGCCCACACAGCCTACGAGCAGTACTTC. This encodes CASSLAHTAYEQYF. Full variable domain (rest looked up from reference TRBV7-2 and TRBJ2-7): GAGVSQSPSNKVTEKGKDVELRCDPISGHTALYWYRQSLGQGLEFLIYFQGNSAPDKSGLPSDRFSAERTGGSVSTLTIQRTQQEDSAVYLCASSLAHTAYEQYFGPGTRLTVT.

The V call is TRBV7-9, the J call TRBJ1-2; D gene ambiguous. The CDR3 consists of 13 residues. The V gene lost 5 bases and the J gene lost 7 bases, with 14 bases spanning the gap. Germline V lookup: CDR1 SEHNR, CDR2 FQNEAQ (reference sequence). CDR3 nucleotide sequence: TGTGCCAGCAGCCCTCCAGGTTATGGTGGCTACACCTTC. It is translated as CASSPPGYGGYTF.

V and J are TRBV30 and TRBJ2-7; D possibly corresponds to TRBD2 (6 bases). In germline, CDR1 is GTSNPN, CDR2 SVGIG (reference sequence). The CDR3 is 14 amino acids. V dropped 2 bases and J dropped 5 bases, with 16 bases sitting between them. CDR3: CAWSRAQGLDEQYF. The CDR3 DNA is TGTGCCTGGAGTCGCGCCCAGGGACTCGACGAGCAGTACTTC.

The chain is built from TRBV6-6 and TRBJ2-1; 9 positions match TRBD1. After removal of 6 bases from V and 1 base from J, the junction contained 4 bases not matched to a gene. The CDR3 runs to 15 residues. The germline gives CDR1 MNHNY, CDR2 SVGAGI (reference sequence). This chain's CDR3 is CASRPGTGSYNEQFF. Here the CDR3 DNA reads TGTGCCAGCAGACCCGGGACAGGGTCCTACAATGAGCAGTTCTTC.